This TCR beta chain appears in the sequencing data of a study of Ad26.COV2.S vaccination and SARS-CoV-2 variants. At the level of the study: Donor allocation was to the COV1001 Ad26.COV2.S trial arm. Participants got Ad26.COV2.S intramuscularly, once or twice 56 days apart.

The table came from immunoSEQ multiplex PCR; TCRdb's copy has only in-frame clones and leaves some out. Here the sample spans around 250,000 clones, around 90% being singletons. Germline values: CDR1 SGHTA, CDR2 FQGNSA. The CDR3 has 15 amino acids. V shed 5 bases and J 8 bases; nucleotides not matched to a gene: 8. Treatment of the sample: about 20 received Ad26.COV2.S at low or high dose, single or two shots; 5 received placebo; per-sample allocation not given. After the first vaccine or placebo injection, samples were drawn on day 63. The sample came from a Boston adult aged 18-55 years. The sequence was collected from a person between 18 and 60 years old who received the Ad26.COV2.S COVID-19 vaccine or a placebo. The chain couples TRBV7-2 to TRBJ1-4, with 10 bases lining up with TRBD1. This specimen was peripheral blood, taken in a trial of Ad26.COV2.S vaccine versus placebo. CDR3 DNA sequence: TGTGCCAGCAGCACAAGGGACAGGGGTTGGGAAAAACTGTTTTTT. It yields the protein CASSTRDRGWEKLFF.